This T cell receptor (beta chain) is from a study of CD8 T cells in Susac syndrome. Sequencing of TCR beta was carried out in blood CD8+ and CD4+ T cells. It was treatment-naive patients with stable or active relapsing-remitting disease who made up the multiple sclerosis controls. Bulk CD8+ and CD4+ cells came from magnetic negative isolation; CD8+ TEMRA by FACS. This CDR3 has 14 residues. Trimming cost V 8 bases and J 1 base, with 11 bases left between them. CDR1 is SNHLY and CDR2 is FYNNEI in the germline V gene. When the RNA was reverse transcribed, random hexamers were used with an input of about 0.5 to 1 ug. Across 54 Vbeta and 13 Jbeta, immunoSEQ multiplex PCR amplified TCR beta CDR3. MiXCR was run by TCRdb on the immunoSEQ multiplex PCR reads, yielding one entry per CDR3 protein. The repertoire holds around 130,000 distinct CDR3 sequences, 91% seen once, with 0.2% to 0.25% in the top ten.

The source is a human donor with multiple sclerosis. The sample taken for sequencing was CD8+ T cells from PBMCs. The chain uses TRBV2 and TRBJ2-2; unclear D gene. The CDR3 DNA sequence: TGTGCCAGCTTTGACTCCCAGAACACCGGGGAGCTGTTTTTT. It translates to CASFDSQNTGELFF. Full variable domain (outside the CDR3, taken from reference TRBV2 and TRBJ2-2): EPEVTQTPSHQVTQMGQEVILRCVPISNHLYFYWYRQILGQKVEFLVSFYNNEISEKSEIFDDQFSVERPDGSNFTLKIRSTKLEDSAMYFCASFDSQNTGELFFGEGSRLTVL.